Listed below are T cell receptor beta chains from one sample, sequenced in a study of cytomegalovirus exposure and HLA in healthy donors. The repertoire was sequenced with immunoSEQ multiplex PCR; TCRdb's copy has only in-frame clones and lacks some. The sample includes some 140,000 clones, 65% to 70% of them seen just once. Sequenced sample: PBMCs. The receptors originated from a human donor in good health. Both conserved end residues are part of each CDR3. D genes are given only for firm matches. Only part of the rows carry a size: once, few, many, or a class if the clone is expanded.

length: 16
D: TRBD2
size: once
V: TRBV9
J: TRBJ2-2
CDR3: CASSATSGRRTGELFF
DNA: TGTGCCAGCAGCGCCACTAGCGGGAGACGGACCGGGGAGCTGTTTTTT

length: 16
D: TRBD2
size: few
V: TRBV19
J: TRBJ2-3
CDR3: CASSTVLASSTDTQYF
DNA: TGTGCCAGTAGTACCGTACTAGCGAGTAGCACAGATACGCAGTATTTT

length: 11
D: NA
size: few
V: TRBV11-3
J: TRBJ2-1
CDR3: CASSLEVRQFF
DNA: TGTGCCAGCAGCTTAGAGGTCAGGCAGTTCTTC

length: 12
D: NA
size: once
V: TRBV7-3
J: TRBJ2-7
CDR3: CASSFVSGEQYF
DNA: TGTGCCAGCAGCTTTGTATCGGGCGAGCAGTACTTC

length: 14
D: NA
size: few
V: TRBV6-5
J: TRBJ1-1
CDR3: CASSYVGPNTEAFF
DNA: TGTGCCAGCAGTTACGTGGGGCCTAACACTGAAGCTTTCTTT

length: 16
D: TRBD1
size: few
V: TRBV6-6
J: TRBJ2-3
CDR3: CASSSLTDRGRDTQYF
DNA: TGTGCCAGCAGTTCCCTAACCGACAGGGGGCGTGATACGCAGTATTTT

length: 15
D: TRBD1
size: NA
V: TRBV7-3
J: TRBJ2-2
CDR3: CASSLNPGQGGELFF
DNA: TGTGCCAGCAGCCTAAACCCTGGACAGGGGGGGGAGCTGTTTTTT

length: 13
D: NA
size: NA
V: TRBV6-5
J: TRBJ1-1
CDR3: CASSYTGNTEAFF
DNA: TGTGCCAGCAGTTACACAGGGAACACTGAAGCTTTCTTT

length: 15
D: TRBD2
size: NA
V: TRBV6-5
J: TRBJ2-1
CDR3: CASSSLAGPRNEQFF
DNA: TGTGCCAGCAGTTCTCTAGCGGGGCCGCGCAATGAGCAGTTCTTC

length: 15
D: TRBD2
size: NA
V: TRBV13
J: TRBJ2-1
CDR3: CASSASGRAAHEQFF
DNA: TGTGCCAGCAGCGCTAGCGGGAGGGCCGCCCATGAGCAGTTCTTC

length: 16
D: TRBD2
size: few
V: TRBV7-8
J: TRBJ2-7
CDR3: CASSSRRLAGIYEQYF
DNA: TGTGCCAGCAGCTCCCGAAGACTAGCGGGTATCTACGAGCAGTACTTC

length: 15
D: TRBD1
size: NA
V: TRBV19
J: TRBJ1-2
CDR3: CASSESGTGGAGYTF
DNA: TGTGCCAGTAGTGAATCCGGGACAGGGGGCGCGGGCTACACCTTC

length: 16
D: NA
size: few
V: TRBV18
J: TRBJ1-6
CDR3: CASSPPLLVGDSPLHF
DNA: TGTGCCAGCTCACCTCCACTCCTGGTGGGAGATTCACCCCTCCACTTT

length: 15
D: NA
size: NA
V: TRBV19
J: TRBJ1-2
CDR3: CASSITGRGNYGYTF
DNA: TGTGCCAGTAGTATAACCGGACGGGGTAACTATGGCTACACCTTC

length: 15
D: NA
size: NA
V: TRBV9
J: TRBJ2-1
CDR3: CASSARDSVYNEQFF
DNA: TGTGCCAGCAGCGCCCGGGACTCCGTCTACAATGAGCAGTTCTTC

length: 14
D: TRBD1
size: NA
V: TRBV29-1
J: TRBJ1-2
CDR3: CSADGTGISGGYTF
DNA: TGCAGCGCGGACGGGACAGGGATTTCTGGCGGCTACACCTTC

length: 12
D: NA
size: NA
V: TRBV6-1
J: TRBJ2-5
CDR3: CASSLRQETQYF
DNA: TGTGCCAGCAGTCTACGCCAAGAGACCCAGTACTTC

length: 14
D: NA
size: once
V: TRBV29-1
J: TRBJ2-5
CDR3: CSVEDHGGQETQYF
DNA: TGCAGCGTTGAAGATCATGGGGGGCAAGAGACCCAGTACTTC

length: 17
D: TRBD2
size: few
V: TRBV27
J: TRBJ2-7
CDR3: CASSILIAGGPGDEQYF
DNA: TGTGCCAGCAGTATCCTAATAGCGGGAGGGCCGGGGGACGAGCAGTACTTC

length: 15
D: TRBD1
size: once
V: TRBV19
J: TRBJ2-2
CDR3: CASSPGTANTGELFF
DNA: TGTGCCAGTAGTCCCGGGACAGCAAACACCGGGGAGCTGTTTTTT

length: 13
D: NA
size: NA
V: TRBV28
J: TRBJ2-5
CDR3: CASSLQQIETQYF
DNA: TGTGCCAGCAGTTTACAACAAATCGAGACCCAGTACTTC

length: 15
D: TRBD1
size: NA
V: TRBV9
J: TRBJ2-5
CDR3: CASSVTGGGGETQYF
DNA: TGTGCCAGCAGCGTGACAGGGGGAGGGGGAGAGACCCAGTACTTC

length: 14
D: TRBD2
size: few
V: TRBV7-8
J: TRBJ2-7
CDR3: CASSSLAGRYEQYF
DNA: TGTGCCAGCAGCTCTCTAGCGGGAAGGTACGAGCAGTACTTC

length: 16
D: NA
size: NA
V: TRBV4-1
J: TRBJ2-1
CDR3: CASSFGRSSSYNEQFF
DNA: TGCGCCAGCAGCTTTGGGAGGTCCAGCTCCTACAATGAGCAGTTCTTC

length: 16
D: TRBD2
size: NA
V: TRBV25-1
J: TRBJ2-3
CDR3: CASRRTSGSLADTQYF
DNA: TGTGCCAGCAGAAGGACTAGCGGGAGTTTGGCAGATACGCAGTATTTT

length: 16
D: NA
size: NA
V: TRBV10-3
J: TRBJ2-7
CDR3: CAISESLPGPDYEQYF
DNA: TGTGCCATCAGTGAGTCGTTACCAGGCCCAGACTACGAGCAGTACTTC

length: 14
D: TRBD1
size: NA
V: TRBV7-8
J: TRBJ2-7
CDR3: CASSLTGQNYEQYF
DNA: TGTGCCAGCAGCTTGACGGGACAGAACTACGAGCAGTACTTC

length: 16
D: TRBD2
size: NA
V: TRBV27
J: TRBJ2-7
CDR3: CASRTYLAGRGYEQYF
DNA: TGTGCCAGCAGGACCTATCTAGCGGGACGGGGCTACGAGCAGTACTTC

length: 14
D: NA
size: NA
V: TRBV6-1
J: TRBJ1-6
CDR3: CASSEDGLNSPLHF
DNA: TGTGCCAGCAGTGAAGACGGACTTAATTCACCCCTCCACTTT

length: 20
D: NA
size: few
V: TRBV21-1
J: TRBJ2-1
CDR3: CASSPGTGGEASGRDNEQFF
DNA: TGTGCCAGCAGCCCGGGGACAGGGGGAGAGGCTAGCGGGAGGGACAATGAGCAGTTCTTC

length: 14
D: NA
size: few
V: TRBV7-8
J: TRBJ1-1
CDR3: CASSLMHTNTEAFF
DNA: TGTGCCAGCAGCTTAATGCACACGAACACTGAAGCTTTCTTT

length: 13
D: NA
size: NA
V: TRBV7-9
J: TRBJ2-5
CDR3: CASSLGGQEAQYF
DNA: TGTGCCAGCAGCTTGGGCGGACAAGAGGCCCAGTACTTC

length: 17
D: TRBD1
size: NA
V: TRBV11-3
J: TRBJ2-7
CDR3: CASSPRTGGPQNYEQYF
DNA: TGTGCCAGCAGCCCCCGGACAGGGGGCCCCCAAAACTACGAGCAGTACTTC

length: 19
D: NA
size: NA
V: TRBV10-3
J: TRBJ1-3
CDR3: CATHSRTSPDSDSGNTIYF
DNA: TGTGCCACACACAGCAGGACCTCACCCGACAGCGACTCTGGAAACACCATATATTTT

length: 17
D: NA
size: NA
V: TRBV10-3
J: TRBJ2-7
CDR3: CAISASPGKGVTYEQYF
DNA: TGTGCCATCAGTGCTAGCCCGGGAAAGGGGGTTACCTACGAGCAGTACTTC

length: 12
D: TRBD1
size: NA
V: TRBV28
J: TRBJ1-1
CDR3: CASGTGATEAFF
DNA: TGTGCCAGCGGGACAGGGGCCACTGAAGCTTTCTTT

length: 16
D: NA
size: NA
V: TRBV10-3
J: TRBJ1-1
CDR3: CAISENEAEMNTEAFF
DNA: TGTGCCATCAGTGAGAATGAGGCAGAAATGAACACTGAAGCTTTCTTT

length: 17
D: TRBD1
size: NA
V: TRBV28
J: TRBJ1-5
CDR3: CASRGGTGGWSNQPQHF
DNA: TGTGCCAGCAGGGGGGGGACAGGGGGCTGGAGCAATCAGCCCCAGCATTTT

length: 15
D: NA
size: NA
V: TRBV7-2
J: TRBJ2-3
CDR3: CASSTGTQFTDTQYF
DNA: TGTGCCAGCAGTACAGGGACCCAGTTCACAGATACGCAGTATTTT

length: 15
D: TRBD2
size: few
V: TRBV28
J: TRBJ2-5
CDR3: CASMGLAGAKETQYF
DNA: TGTGCCAGCATGGGACTAGCGGGAGCCAAAGAGACCCAGTACTTC

length: 16
D: TRBD2
size: few
V: TRBV28
J: TRBJ2-6
CDR3: CASSRDYRSGANVLTF
DNA: TGTGCCAGCAGCCGGGACTATAGATCTGGGGCCAACGTCCTGACTTTC

length: 13
D: TRBD2
size: NA
V: TRBV5-4
J: TRBJ2-7
CDR3: CASSTTSGYEQYF
DNA: TGTGCCAGCAGCACGACTAGCGGGTACGAGCAGTACTTC

length: 13
D: NA
size: few
V: TRBV28
J: TRBJ2-5
CDR3: CASSLSGGETQYF
DNA: TGTGCCAGCAGTTTATCAGGGGGGGAGACCCAGTACTTC

length: 16
D: TRBD1
size: few
V: TRBV7-9
J: TRBJ2-1
CDR3: CASSPTGQGAYNEQFF
DNA: TGTGCCAGCAGCCCGACGGGACAGGGAGCCTACAATGAGCAGTTCTTC

length: 13
D: TRBD2
size: once
V: TRBV5-1
J: TRBJ2-7
CDR3: CASSNGDYYEQYF
DNA: TGCGCCAGCAGCAATGGGGACTACTACGAGCAGTACTTC

length: 13
D: NA
size: few
V: TRBV15
J: TRBJ2-7
CDR3: CATSFRQGDEQYF
DNA: TGTGCCACCAGCTTCCGGCAGGGCGACGAGCAGTACTTC

length: 15
D: TRBD1
size: NA
V: TRBV18
J: TRBJ2-7
CDR3: CASSPRTGSRYEQYF
DNA: TGTGCCAGCTCACCACGGACAGGGTCAAGGTACGAGCAGTACTTC

length: 14
D: NA
size: NA
V: TRBV19
J: TRBJ2-5
CDR3: CASADSGFKETQYF
DNA: TGTGCCAGCGCGGATAGCGGATTTAAAGAGACCCAGTACTTC

length: 14
D: NA
size: NA
V: TRBV9
J: TRBJ1-5
CDR3: CASSVGLGDQPQHF
DNA: TGTGCCAGCAGCGTAGGACTCGGCGATCAGCCCCAGCATTTT

length: 17
D: NA
size: NA
V: TRBV6-4
J: TRBJ2-1
CDR3: CASSDTTRLSSYNEQFF
DNA: TGTGCCAGCAGTGACACTACCCGGCTCTCCTCCTACAATGAGCAGTTCTTC

length: 16
D: TRBD1
size: NA
V: TRBV7-9
J: TRBJ2-4
CDR3: CASSRGTGAAKNIQYF
DNA: TGTGCCAGCAGCAGGGGGACAGGGGCGGCCAAAAACATTCAGTACTTC